The present TCR beta chain was sequenced within a study of response to subunit inactivated influenza vaccine. TCRdb re-analysed the RT-PCR reads in MiXCR, keeping a single row per CDR3 protein. The top ten clones hold roughly a tenth of a sample with under 950,000 distinct CDR3 sequences, approximately 21% of them seen once. A word on this clonotype: As yet, its antigen is unknown.

Whole-study results and caveats: After each seasonal influenza vaccination, few new T cells are recruited, the authors suggested.

CDR3 size: 16 residues. V gave up 7 bases and J gave up 5 bases, with 21 bases separating them. Germline values: CDR1 SEHNR, CDR2 FQNEAQ (reference sequence). The input for sequencing was PBMCs from blood, taken 5 to 6 days after vaccination. This chain joins TRBV7-9 and TRBJ2-1; TRBD1 might be the D (5 bases). The sequence derives from a man between 50 and 59 years old who received an inactivated influenza vaccine. CDR3 sequence (DNA): TGTGCCAGCACCGCCCAATTGGGCCAGGGCCACAATGAGCAGTTCTTC. It codes for CASTAQLGQGHNEQFF.